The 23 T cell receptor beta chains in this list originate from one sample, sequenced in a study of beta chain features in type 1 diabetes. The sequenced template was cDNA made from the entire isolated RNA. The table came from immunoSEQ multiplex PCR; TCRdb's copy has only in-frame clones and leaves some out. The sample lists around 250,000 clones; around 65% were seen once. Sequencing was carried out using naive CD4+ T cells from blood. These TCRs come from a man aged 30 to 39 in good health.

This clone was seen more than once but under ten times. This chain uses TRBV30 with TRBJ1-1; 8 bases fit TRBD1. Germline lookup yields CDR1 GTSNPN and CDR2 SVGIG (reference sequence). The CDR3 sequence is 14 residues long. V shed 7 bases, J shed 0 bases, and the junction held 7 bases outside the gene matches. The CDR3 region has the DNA TGTGCCTTGGGACAGGCAAAGATGAACACTGAAGCTTTCTTT. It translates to CALGQAKMNTEAFF.

CDR3 nucleotide sequence: TGCAGCGTTGAGGCTGAAAAACTGTTTTTT. It is translated as CSVEAEKLFF. The chain carries TRBV29-1 and TRBJ1-4; D uncertain. CDR3 length equals 10 residues. With 3 bases removed from V and 7 bases from J, the gap between germline ends came to 3 bases. Germline V gene lookup returns CDR1 SQVTM and CDR2 ANQGSEA.

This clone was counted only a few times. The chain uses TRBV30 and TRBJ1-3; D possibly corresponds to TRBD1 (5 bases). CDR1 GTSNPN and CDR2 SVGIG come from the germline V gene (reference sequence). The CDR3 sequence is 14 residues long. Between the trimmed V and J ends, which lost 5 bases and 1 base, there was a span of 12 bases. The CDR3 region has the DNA TGTGCCTGGCCCTCCGGGGGATCTGGAAACACCATATATTTT. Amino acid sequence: CAWPSGGSGNTIYF.

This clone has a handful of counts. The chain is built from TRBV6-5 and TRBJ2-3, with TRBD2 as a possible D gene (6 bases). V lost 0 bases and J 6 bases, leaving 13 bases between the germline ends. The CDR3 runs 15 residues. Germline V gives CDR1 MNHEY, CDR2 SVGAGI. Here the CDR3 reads CASSYSGGKSDTQYF. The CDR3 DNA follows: TGTGCCAGCAGTTACTCGGGCGGGAAAAGTGATACGCAGTATTTT.

The CDR3 here is CASSLGQYMNTEAFF. In DNA, the CDR3 is TGTGCCAGCAGCCTAGGACAGTACATGAACACTGAAGCTTTCTTT. The chain links TRBV9 to TRBJ1-1; a possible D gene is TRBD1 (6 bases). The CDR3 runs to 15 residues. The V gene's germline CDR1 is SGDLS and CDR2 YYNGEE. The ends were cut back, 4 bases at V and 0 bases at J, with 13 bases in the middle.

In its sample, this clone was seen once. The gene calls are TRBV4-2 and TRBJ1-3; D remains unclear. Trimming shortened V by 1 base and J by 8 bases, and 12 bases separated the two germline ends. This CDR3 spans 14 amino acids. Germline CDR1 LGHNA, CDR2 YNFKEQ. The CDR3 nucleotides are TGTGCCAGCAGCCAAGGTGGAGATAGAGACACCATATATTTT. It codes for CASSQGGDRDTIYF.

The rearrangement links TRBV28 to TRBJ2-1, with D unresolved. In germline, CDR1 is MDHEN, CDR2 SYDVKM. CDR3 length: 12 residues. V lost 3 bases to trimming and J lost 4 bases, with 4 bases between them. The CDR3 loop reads CASSFEYNEQFF. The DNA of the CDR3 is TGTGCCAGCAGTTTCGAGTACAATGAGCAGTTCTTC.

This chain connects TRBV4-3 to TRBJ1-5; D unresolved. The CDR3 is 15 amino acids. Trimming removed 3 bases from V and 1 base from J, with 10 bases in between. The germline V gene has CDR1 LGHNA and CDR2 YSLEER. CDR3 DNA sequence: TGCGCCAGCAGCCAGACCGTATTAAGCAATCAGCCCCAGCATTTT. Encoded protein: CASSQTVLSNQPQHF.

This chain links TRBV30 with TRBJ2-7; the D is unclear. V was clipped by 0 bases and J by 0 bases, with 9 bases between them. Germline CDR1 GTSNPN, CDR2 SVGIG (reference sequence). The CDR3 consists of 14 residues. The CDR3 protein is CAWSVQYGSYEQYF. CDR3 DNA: TGTGCCTGGAGTGTACAGTACGGCTCCTACGAGCAGTACTTC.

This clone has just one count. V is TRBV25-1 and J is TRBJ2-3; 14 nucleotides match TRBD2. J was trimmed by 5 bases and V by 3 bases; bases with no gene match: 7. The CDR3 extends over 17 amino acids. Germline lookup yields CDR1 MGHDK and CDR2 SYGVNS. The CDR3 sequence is CASSDSRLAGGGDTQYF. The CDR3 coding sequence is TGTGCCAGCAGTGATTCCCGACTAGCGGGAGGGGGAGATACGCAGTATTTT.

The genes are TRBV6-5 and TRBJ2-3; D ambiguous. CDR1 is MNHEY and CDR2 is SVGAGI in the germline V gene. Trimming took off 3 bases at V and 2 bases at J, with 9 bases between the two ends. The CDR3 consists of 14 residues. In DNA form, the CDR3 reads TGTGCCAGCAGTTATGGCGGATCCACAGATACGCAGTATTTT. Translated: CASSYGGSTDTQYF.

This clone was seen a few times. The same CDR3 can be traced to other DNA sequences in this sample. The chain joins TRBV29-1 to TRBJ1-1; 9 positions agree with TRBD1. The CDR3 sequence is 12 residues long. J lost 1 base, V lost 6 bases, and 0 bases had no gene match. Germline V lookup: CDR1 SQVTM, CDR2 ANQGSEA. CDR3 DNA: TGCAGCGTGGGACAGGGGAACACTGAAGCTTTCTTT. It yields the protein CSVGQGNTEAFF. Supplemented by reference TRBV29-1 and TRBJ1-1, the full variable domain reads SAVISQKPSRDICQRGTSLTIQCQVDSQVTMMFWYRQQPGQSLTLIATANQGSEATYESGFVIDKFPISRPNLTFSTLTVSNMSPEDSSIYLCSVGQGNTEAFFGQGTRLTVV.

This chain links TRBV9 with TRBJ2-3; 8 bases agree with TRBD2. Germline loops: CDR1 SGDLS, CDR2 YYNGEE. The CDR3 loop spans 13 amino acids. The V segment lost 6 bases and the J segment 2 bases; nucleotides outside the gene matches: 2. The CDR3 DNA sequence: TGTGCCAGCAAGCGGGGGAACACAGATACGCAGTATTTT. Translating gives CASKRGNTDTQYF.

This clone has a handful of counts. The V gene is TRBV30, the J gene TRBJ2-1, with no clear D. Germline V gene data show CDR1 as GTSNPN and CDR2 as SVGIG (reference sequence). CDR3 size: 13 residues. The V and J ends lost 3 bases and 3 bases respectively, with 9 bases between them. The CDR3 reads CAWSDSIYNEQFF. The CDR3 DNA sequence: TGTGCCTGGAGCGACTCGATCTACAATGAGCAGTTCTTC.

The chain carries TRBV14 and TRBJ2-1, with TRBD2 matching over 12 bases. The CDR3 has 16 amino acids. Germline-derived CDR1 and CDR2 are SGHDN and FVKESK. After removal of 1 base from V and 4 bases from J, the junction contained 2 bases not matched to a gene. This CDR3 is CASSQGTSGNYNEQFF. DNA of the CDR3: TGTGCCAGCAGCCAAGGGACTAGCGGGAATTACAATGAGCAGTTCTTC.

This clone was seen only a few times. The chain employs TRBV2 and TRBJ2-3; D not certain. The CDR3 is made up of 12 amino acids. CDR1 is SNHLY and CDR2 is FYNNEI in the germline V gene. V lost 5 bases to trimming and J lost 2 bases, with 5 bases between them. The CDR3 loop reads CASSYLTDTQYF. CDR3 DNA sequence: TGTGCCAGCAGTTACCTCACAGATACGCAGTATTTT.

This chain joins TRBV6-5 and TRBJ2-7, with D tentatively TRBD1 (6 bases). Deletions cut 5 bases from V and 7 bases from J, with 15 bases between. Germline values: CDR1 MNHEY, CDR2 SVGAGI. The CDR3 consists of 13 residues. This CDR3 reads CASSPEQGWEQYF. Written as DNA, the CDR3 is TGTGCCAGCAGTCCCGAACAGGGATGGGAGCAGTACTTC.

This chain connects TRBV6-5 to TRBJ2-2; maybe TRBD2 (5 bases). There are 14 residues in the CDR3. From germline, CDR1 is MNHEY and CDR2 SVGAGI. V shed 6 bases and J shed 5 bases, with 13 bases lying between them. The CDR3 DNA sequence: TGTGCCAGCAGCCGCACCCCGGGGACCGGGGAGCTGTTTTTT. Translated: CASSRTPGTGELFF.

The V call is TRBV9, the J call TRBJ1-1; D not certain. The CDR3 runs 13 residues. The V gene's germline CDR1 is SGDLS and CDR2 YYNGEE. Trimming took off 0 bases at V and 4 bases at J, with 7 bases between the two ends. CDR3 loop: CASSVGAATEAFF. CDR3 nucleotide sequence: TGTGCCAGCAGCGTAGGGGCGGCCACTGAAGCTTTCTTT.

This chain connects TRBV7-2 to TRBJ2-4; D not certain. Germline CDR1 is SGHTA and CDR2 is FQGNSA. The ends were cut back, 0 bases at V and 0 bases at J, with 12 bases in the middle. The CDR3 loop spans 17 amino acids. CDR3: CASSLARGPIAKNIQYF. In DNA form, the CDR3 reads TGTGCCAGCAGCTTAGCCCGAGGACCTATAGCCAAAAACATTCAGTACTTC.

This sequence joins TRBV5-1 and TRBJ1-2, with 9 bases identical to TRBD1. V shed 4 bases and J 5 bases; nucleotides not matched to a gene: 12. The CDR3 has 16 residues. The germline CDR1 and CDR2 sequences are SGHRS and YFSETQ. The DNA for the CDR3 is TGCGCCAGCAGCCCACTCGGCCAGACAGGGGGATATGGCTACACCTTC. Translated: CASSPLGQTGGYGYTF.

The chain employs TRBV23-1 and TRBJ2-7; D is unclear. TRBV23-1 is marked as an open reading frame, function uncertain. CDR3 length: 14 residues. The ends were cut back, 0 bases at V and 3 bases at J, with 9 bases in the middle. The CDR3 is CASSQSGQDYEQYF. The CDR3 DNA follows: TGCGCCAGCAGTCAATCTGGCCAGGACTACGAGCAGTACTTC.

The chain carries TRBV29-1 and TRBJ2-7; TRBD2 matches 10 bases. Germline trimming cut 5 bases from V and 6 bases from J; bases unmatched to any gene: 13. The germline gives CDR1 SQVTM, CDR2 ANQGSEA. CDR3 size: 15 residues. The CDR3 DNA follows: TGCAGCGTTTCTCTAGCGGGAGTTGTTCGGGGCGAGCAGTACTTC. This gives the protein CSVSLAGVVRGEQYF.